This entry features one T cell receptor beta chain sequence. The CDR3 spans 11 residues. Germline CDR1 reads LNHDA; CDR2 reads SQIVND (reference sequence). The V end lost 5 bases, the J end lost 7 bases, and 8 bases lay between the germline ends. Sequencing was performed with immunoSEQ multiplex PCR; in TCRdb, only in-frame clones are kept and a portion is missing. The data hold some 4,100 clones, with approximately 23% observed a single time. The data stem from a study of sequential checkpoint blockade in melanoma. Stated treatment: randomized to nivolumab then ipilimumab (arm A) or the reverse (arm B).

Sample: tumor tissue (inferred from file names), taken from a patient given nivolumab and ipilimumab in sequence. This TCR was recovered from a human donor with melanoma. The chain combines TRBV19 with TRBJ2-5; D is ambiguous. This CDR3 reads CASSPGGTQYF. CDR3 DNA: TGTGCCAGTAGTCCCGGCGGGACCCAGTACTTC.